These 4 T cell receptor beta chains originate from one sample sequenced in a study of blood T cell repertoires in COVID-19. Sequencing was performed with immunoSEQ multiplex PCR; in TCRdb, only in-frame clones are kept and a portion is missing. The table lists more than 150,000 clones, about 85% of them singletons. The source material was PBMCs or T cells enriched from blood (not recorded which). These receptors were collected from a woman in her 50s who had recovered from COVID-19.

This chain's CDR3 is CASSLGTGSELFF. CDR3 sequence (DNA): TGTGCCAGCAGCTTGGGTACAGGGAGTGAACTGTTTTTT. V is TRBV13 and J is TRBJ1-4; D may be TRBD1 (6 bases). Germline V lookup: CDR1 PRHDT, CDR2 FYEKMQ (reference sequence). This CDR3 contains 13 residues. V was trimmed by 3 bases and J by 12 bases, leaving 14 bases between them.

The V gene is TRBV11-3, the J gene TRBJ2-2; the D is unclear. This CDR3 is built from 14 residues. CDR1 SGHNT and CDR2 YENEEA come from the germline V gene. Trimming removed 2 bases at V and 1 base at J, with 5 bases between. CDR3 nucleotides: TGTGCCAGCAGCTTATCCCGGAACACCGGGGAGCTGTTTTTT. This translates into CASSLSRNTGELFF. Combining the CDR3 with reference TRBV11-3 and TRBJ2-2 gives the whole variable domain EAGVVQSPRYKIIEKKQPVAFWCNPISGHNTLYWYLQNLGQGPELLIRYENEEAVDDSQLPKDRFSAERLKGVDSTLKIQPAELGDSAVYLCASSLSRNTGELFFGEGSRLTVL.

The V call is TRBV12-5, the J call TRBJ2-5, with a possible D match to TRBD1 (6 bases). The CDR3 is made up of 15 amino acids. Trimming shortened V by 1 base and J by 6 bases, and 15 bases separated the two germline ends. Per germline, CDR1 LGHNT and CDR2 FRNRAP. The chain's CDR3 is CASGLANRAGKTQYF. In DNA, the CDR3 is TGTGCTAGTGGTTTGGCCAACAGGGCCGGGAAGACCCAGTACTTC.

Here the CDR3 reads CASSTSLAGATRSYNEQFF. CDR3 nucleotides: TGTGCCAGCAGTACCTCACTAGCGGGAGCCACGCGCTCCTACAATGAGCAGTTCTTC. The chain links TRBV14 to TRBJ2-1; 11 bases align to TRBD2. V gave up 6 bases and J gave up 0 bases; unmatched junction bases: 13. The CDR3 spans 19 residues. Germline V CDR1 and CDR2: SGHDN, FVKESK.